This T cell receptor beta chain was obtained from a study of shared clonotypes between healthy human individuals. Overall study findings and caveats: What naive subsets generally showed was a larger estimated richness than memory subsets showed.

Naive CD8 cells lacked CD45RO and underwent positive selection for CCR7, leaving out terminally differentiated effector memory CD45RA+ cells. Turning to this clone: Antigen unknown.

Some clones are missing from TCRdb's copy, which holds only in-frame ones; the method was immunoSEQ multiplex PCR. This sample has 550,000 to 600,000 clones; roughly 98% occur once, and the top ten carry approximately 0.3%. The sample was naive CD8+ T cells sorted from blood. The TCR comes from a man aged 25-45 years in good health.

The CDR3 sequence: CASSQRAYEQYF. The DNA of the CDR3 is TGTGCCAGCTCACAACGGGCGTACGAGCAGTACTTC. This rearrangement joins TRBV18 to TRBJ2-7; no reliable D call. Looked up from germline, CDR1 is KGHSH and CDR2 is LQKENI. The CDR3 is made up of 12 amino acids. Trimming cost V 4 bases and J 4 bases, with 8 bases left between them.